A selection of T cell receptor beta chains follows, all from one sample in a study of regulatory T cells in long-lasting Graves disease. TCRdb re-analysed the multiplex PCR reads in MiXCR, keeping a single row per CDR3 protein. The sample includes hundreds of thousands of distinct CDR3 sequences, 13% seen only once; the top ten take roughly 10%. These data were also reused for a study on T cells in Graves' hyperthyroidism and ophthalmopathy.

Sequencing was performed on peripheral blood mononuclear cells (PBMCs), taken at new diagnosis, from a patient treated with antithyroid drugs. Receptors originate from a man between 25 and 39 years old with Graves disease. The CDR3 runs from the conserved cysteine through the conserved F or W. The D gene is left open where the match is weak. A clone size is listed for some rows: how often the clone was seen (once, few, many), or a class if it is expanded.

CDR3	DNA	V	D	size	J
CSAEGAWGAGMADTQYF	TGCAGTGCTGAGGGGGCATGGGGGGCGGGAATGGCGGATACGCAGTATTTT	TRBV20-1	.	.	TRBJ2-3
CASSSADRGVHQPQHF	TGTGCCAGTAGTTCGGCGGACAGGGGCGTACATCAGCCCCAGCATTTT	TRBV19	TRBD1	many	TRBJ1-5
CASSWGPAAPSYEQYF	TGTGCCAGCAGTTGGGGGCCCGCGGCCCCCTCCTACGAGCAGTACTTC	TRBV6-5	.	many	TRBJ2-7
CSARTSGTDTQYF	TGCAGTGCTAGGACTAGCGGCACAGATACGCAGTATTTT	TRBV20-1	TRBD2	many	TRBJ2-3
CASSLATQRYNEQFF	TGCGCCAGCAGCTTGGCCACCCAACGATACAATGAGCAGTTCTTC	TRBV5-1	.	many	TRBJ2-1
CASSKVRAKNIQYF	TGTGCCAGTTCCAAGGTTCGGGCCAAAAACATTCAGTACTTC	TRBV19	.	.	TRBJ2-4
CASSLASTSGQYF	TGTGCCAGCAGTTTAGCCTCCACCAGCGGGCAGTACTTC	TRBV27	.	many	TRBJ2-7
CASSQTSATYEQYF	TGTGCCAGCAGTCAGACTAGCGCTACCTACGAGCAGTACTTC	TRBV12-3/TRBV12-4	TRBD2	many	TRBJ2-7
CASSPGQGSGETQYF	TGTGCCAGCAGTCCGGGACAGGGATCGGGGGAGACCCAGTACTTC	TRBV12-3/TRBV12-4	TRBD1	many	TRBJ2-5
CASYDRDWKNEQFF	TGTGCCAGCTACGACCGGGACTGGAAGAATGAGCAGTTCTTC	TRBV27	.	few	TRBJ2-1
CATSAIAGGTDTQYF	TGTGCCACCAGTGCCATAGCGGGAGGGACAGATACGCAGTATTTT	TRBV24-1	TRBD2	many	TRBJ2-3
CSARGRTRAGTSGSPWGETQYF	TGCAGTGCTAGAGGACGGACGAGGGCTGGGACTAGCGGGAGCCCCTGGGGGGAGACCCAGTACTTC	TRBV20-1	TRBD2	few	TRBJ2-5
CASSSGSWEQFF	TGTGCCAGCAGCTCCGGGTCATGGGAGCAGTTCTTC	TRBV7-3	.	.	TRBJ2-1
CASSPGLAVRETQYF	TGCGCCAGCAGCCCGGGACTAGCAGTCAGGGAGACCCAGTACTTC	TRBV5-1	TRBD2	few	TRBJ2-5
CASSRDRGGTGELFF	TGTGCCAGCAGTAGGGACAGGGGCGGCACCGGGGAGCTGTTTTTT	TRBV6-1	TRBD1	many	TRBJ2-2
CASSLQFLWTGGRQPQHF	TGTGCCAGCAGCCTACAGTTTTTGTGGACAGGGGGACGACAGCCCCAGCATTTT	TRBV3-1	TRBD1	few	TRBJ1-5
CASGLDGSWLQTQYF	TGTGCTAGTGGTTTGGACGGTAGTTGGCTACAGACCCAGTACTTC	TRBV12-5	.	many	TRBJ2-5
CASTDSITAHSETQYF	TGTGCCAGCACCGACTCTATAACCGCACATTCAGAGACCCAGTACTTC	TRBV7-9	.	many	TRBJ2-5
CASSPLGLTVNEQFF	TGTGCCAGCTCCCCGTTGGGACTAACGGTCAATGAGCAGTTCTTC	TRBV18	TRBD2	.	TRBJ2-1
CASSLGGYREISYEQYF	TGTGCCAGCAGCTTGGGCGGGTATCGGGAGATATCCTACGAGCAGTACTTC	TRBV5-6	.	.	TRBJ2-7
CATSDPRGGRHNEQFF	TGTGCCACCAGTGATCCTCGGGGGGGTAGGCACAATGAGCAGTTCTTC	TRBV24-1	TRBD2	many	TRBJ2-1
CASSSGLADVDTQYF	TGCGCCAGCAGCAGCGGACTAGCGGACGTGGATACGCAGTATTTT	TRBV5-1	TRBD2	many	TRBJ2-3
CASSYNSLRGSNEKLFF	TGTGCCAGCAGTTATAACTCGCTCAGGGGGTCTAATGAAAAACTGTTTTTT	TRBV6-5	TRBD1	many	TRBJ1-4
CATSGPGQGTTEQFF	TGTGCCACCAGCGGTCCGGGACAGGGTACTACTGAGCAGTTCTTC	TRBV15	TRBD1	many	TRBJ2-1
CASSRSGSSYNEQFF	TGTGCCAGCAGCCGAAGCGGGAGTAGCTACAATGAGCAGTTCTTC	TRBV6-2/TRBV6-3	TRBD2	many	TRBJ2-1
CASYPRIHTDTQYF	TGCGCCAGCTACCCTAGGATCCACACAGATACGCAGTATTTT	TRBV5-1	.	many	TRBJ2-3
CATRDGYEQYF	TGTGCGACCCGGGACGGCTACGAGCAGTACTTC	TRBV28	.	many	TRBJ2-7
CSANEFEASDSVEKLFF	TGCAGTGCTAATGAGTTCGAGGCATCCGATAGTGTAGAAAAACTGTTTTTT	TRBV20-1	.	many	TRBJ1-4
CACSYQGQGNSPLHF	TGTGCCTGCAGTTACCAAGGACAGGGGAATTCACCCCTCCACTTT	TRBV6-5	TRBD1	.	TRBJ1-6
CASTGSMNTEAFF	TGTGCCAGTACCGGGAGCATGAACACTGAAGCTTTCTTT	TRBV5-6	.	.	TRBJ1-1
CASSGRLAGSSYEQYF	TGTGCCAGTAGTGGACGACTAGCGGGAAGCTCCTACGAGCAGTACTTC	TRBV19	TRBD2	few	TRBJ2-7
CASSYGLSGPGEQFF	TGTGCCAGCAGTTACGGGCTTAGCGGCCCGGGTGAGCAGTTCTTC	TRBV12-3/TRBV12-4	.	many	TRBJ2-1
CASSQVTGGNYGYTF	TGCGCCAGCAGCCAAGTCACAGGGGGCAACTATGGCTACACCTTC	TRBV4-1	TRBD1	.	TRBJ1-2
CASSQLVGANTYNEQFF	TGTGCCAGCAGCCAACTAGTTGGGGCTAATACCTACAATGAGCAGTTCTTC	TRBV7-8	.	many	TRBJ2-1
CASSLDTLKNEQYF	TGTGCCAGCAGTTTAGACACTCTGAAGAACGAGCAGTACTTC	TRBV27	.	many	TRBJ2-7
CSAAKLAPYTSYEQYF	TGCAGTGCTGCGAAACTAGCGCCATATACTTCCTACGAGCAGTACTTC	TRBV20-1	TRBD2	.	TRBJ2-7
CASSTGAGATDTQYF	TGTGCCAGCAGTACTGGGGCAGGGGCGACAGATACGCAGTATTTT	TRBV6-2/TRBV6-3	.	many	TRBJ2-3
CASGDSNTGELFF	TGCGCCAGCGGGGATTCGAACACCGGGGAGCTGTTTTTT	TRBV10-1	.	.	TRBJ2-2
CASYGKGQVESYEQFF	TGTGCCAGCTACGGAAAGGGGCAAGTGGAGAGCTATGAGCAGTTCTTC	TRBV2	.	many	TRBJ2-1
CASSYRDNNEQFF	TGTGCCAGCAGTTACCGGGACAACAATGAGCAGTTCTTC	TRBV6-5	.	many	TRBJ2-1
CASGLGAPNQPQHF	TGTGCCAGCGGCTTGGGAGCCCCCAATCAGCCCCAGCATTTT	TRBV27	.	few	TRBJ1-5
CSAPDSTYEQYF	TGCAGTGCCCCTGACAGCACCTACGAGCAGTACTTC	TRBV20-1	.	.	TRBJ2-7
CSARRETDTQYF	TGCAGTGCTCGTAGGGAAACAGATACGCAGTATTTT	TRBV20-1	.	many	TRBJ2-3
CASSFWGGPGETQYF	TGTGCCAGCAGCTTCTGGGGAGGACCGGGGGAGACCCAGTACTTC	TRBV7-8	.	many	TRBJ2-5
CSARDTGAGYAEAFF	TGCAGTGCTAGAGATACTGGAGCAGGGTACGCTGAAGCTTTCTTT	TRBV20-1	.	many	TRBJ1-1
CASSLDRVARGVAFF	TGCGCCAGCAGCTTGGACAGGGTGGCCCGCGGGGTCGCTTTCTTT	TRBV5-1	.	many	TRBJ1-1
CASRTEETQYF	TGTGCCAGCAGAACTGAAGAGACCCAGTACTTC	TRBV12-3/TRBV12-4	.	many	TRBJ2-5
CASASRGYGYTF	TGTGCCAGCGCGAGCAGGGGGTATGGCTACACCTTC	TRBV2	TRBD1	many	TRBJ1-2
CSPVSGANVLTF	TGCAGCCCTGTATCTGGGGCCAACGTCCTGACTTTC	TRBV29-1	.	many	TRBJ2-6